The 2 T cell receptor beta chains below were found in one sample sequenced in a study of blood T cell repertoires in COVID-19. Only in-frame clones appear in the TCRdb table, and some are missing; sequencing was by immunoSEQ multiplex PCR. The data contain roughly 100,000 clones, about four fifths of them seen just once; the ten biggest clones take up 15% to 20%. What was sequenced was peripheral blood. The receptors shown here come from a man older than 75 with acute or convalescent COVID-19.

This chain connects TRBV7-2 to TRBJ2-5; the D gene is possibly TRBD1 (6 bases). The CDR3 loop spans 16 amino acids. Germline CDR1 reads SGHTA; CDR2 reads FQGNSA. With 5 bases removed from V and 5 bases from J, the gap between germline ends came to 21 bases. This chain's CDR3 is CASSLQGGLVGETQYF. The DNA for the CDR3 is TGTGCCAGCAGCCTACAGGGCGGTTTGGTCGGGGAGACCCAGTACTTC.

This chain links TRBV6-2 or TRBV6-3 with TRBJ2-7; D unclear. Trimming took 0 bases from V and 0 from J, leaving 6 bases between them. CDR3 size: 14 residues. The germline CDR1 and CDR2 sequences are MNHEY and SVGEGT. CDR3 loop: CASSYSTASYEQYF. The CDR3 DNA reads TGTGCCAGCAGTTACTCCACAGCCTCCTACGAGCAGTACTTC.